The 12 T cell receptor beta chains given below trace back to one sample, sequenced in a study of blood T cell repertoires in COVID-19. TCRdb's table, derived via immunoSEQ multiplex PCR, lists solely in-frame clones and lacks some. Of roughly 290,000 clones listed, about 89% are singletons. Sequences were obtained from peripheral blood. These receptors all stem from a man aged 30-40 years with acute or convalescent COVID-19.

This chain connects TRBV30 to TRBJ1-4; 7 bases align to TRBD1. CDR3 length equals 14 residues. Germline V gives CDR1 GTSNPN, CDR2 SVGIG (reference sequence). The ends lost 0 bases at V and 8 bases at J; junction bases unmatched: 6. The CDR3 DNA reads as TGTGCCTGGAGTGTTACTCCGGACAGGGAAAAACTGTTTTTT. This gives the protein CAWSVTPDREKLFF.

The chain links TRBV9 to TRBJ1-6; D is undetermined. V was shortened by 0 bases and J by 8 bases, with 15 bases between the two germline ends. Germline V gives CDR1 SGDLS, CDR2 YYNGEE. This CDR3 is built from 16 residues. The CDR3 reads CASSVGGRLGDSPLHF. In nucleotides, the CDR3 is TGTGCCAGCAGCGTAGGAGGGAGACTAGGAGATTCACCCCTCCACTTT.

The CDR3 reads CASSNKRGQGDIQYF. DNA of the CDR3: TGTGCCAGCAGCAACAAAAGGGGACAGGGAGACATTCAGTACTTC. V is TRBV5-4 and J is TRBJ2-4, with TRBD1 matching 9 bases. The J segment lost 8 bases and the V segment lost 4 bases, leaving 10 bases of the junction unmatched. The CDR3 has 15 amino acids. Germline V gives CDR1 SGHNT, CDR2 YYREEE (reference sequence).

This chain links TRBV28 with TRBJ2-7, with D possibly matching TRBD1 (6 bases). CDR3 length: 14 amino acids. Germline lookup yields CDR1 MDHEN and CDR2 SYDVKM. The CDR3 loop is CATKVPGQRYEQYF. DNA of the CDR3: TGTGCTACTAAGGTCCCGGGACAAAGATACGAGCAGTACTTC.

The J gene is TRBJ2-1, the V gene TRBV19, with 14 bases that match TRBD2. The CDR3 is made up of 19 amino acids. Germline-derived CDR1 and CDR2 are LNHDA and SQIVND (reference sequence). With V trimmed by 5 bases and J by 1 base, 10 bases remained unmatched. CDR3 region: CASSRLAGGPKGSYNEQFF. CDR3 nucleotides: TGTGCCAGTAGTCGACTAGCGGGAGGGCCGAAGGGGTCCTACAATGAGCAGTTCTTC.

This clone was seen just once. V usage is TRBV29-1 and J usage is TRBJ1-1, with TRBD1 as a possible D gene (5 bases). V was trimmed by 6 bases and J by 8 bases, leaving 19 bases between them. Germline V gene lookup returns CDR1 SQVTM and CDR2 ANQGSEA. The CDR3 runs to 13 residues. This CDR3 is CSVPVVGVIEAFF. DNA for the CDR3: TGCAGCGTCCCAGTCGTAGGGGTGATCGAAGCTTTCTTT.

The chain employs TRBV6-5 and TRBJ1-6; possibly TRBD1 for D (6 bases). Germline V lookup: CDR1 MNHEY, CDR2 SVGAGI. V was cut by 6 bases and J by 7 bases, with 16 bases left in between. The length of the CDR3 is 15 residues. The CDR3 sequence is CASSRTALGNSPLHF. CDR3 sequence (DNA): TGTGCCAGCAGCCGGACAGCACTGGGAAATTCACCCCTCCACTTT.

The gene calls are TRBV5-1 and TRBJ2-1; no definite D call. The germline V gene has CDR1 SGHRS and CDR2 YFSETQ. The CDR3 sequence is 13 residues long. The V end lost 7 bases, the J end lost 10 bases, and 18 bases lay between the germline ends. This chain's CDR3 is CASGDRFSREQFF. CDR3 DNA: TGCGCCAGCGGAGACCGATTTTCCCGCGAGCAGTTCTTC.

The gene calls are TRBV5-1 and TRBJ2-1, with 8 positions matching TRBD2. CDR1 is SGHRS and CDR2 is YFSETQ in the germline V gene. V lost 0 bases, J lost 4 bases, and 12 bases stayed unmatched. The CDR3 sequence is 18 residues long. The CDR3 DNA follows: TGCGCCAGCAGCTTGGTGGGTGCGGGGGGCCTGAATTACAATGAGCAGTTCTTC. This gives the protein CASSLVGAGGLNYNEQFF.

V usage is TRBV10-2 and J usage is TRBJ2-1; TRBD2 matches at 8 bases. CDR3 length equals 19 residues. Germline assignment: CDR1 WSHSY and CDR2 SAAADI. Trimming took 2 bases from V and 7 from J; bases not matched to a gene: 19. The CDR3 nucleotides are TGCGCCAGCAGTGAGCTACGGGGGGGGACCCTCCTAAAGGGGAATGAGCAGTTCTTC. It codes for CASSELRGGTLLKGNEQFF.

The chain has TRBV6-5 and TRBJ2-3; TRBD2 matches 12 bases. CDR3 length: 15 amino acids. Germline trimming cut 4 bases from V and 7 bases from J; bases unmatched to any gene: 6. Germline V gives CDR1 MNHEY, CDR2 SVGAGI. The CDR3 coding sequence is TGTGCCAGCAGTTCCCTAGCGGGGGGGCAAAATACGCAGTATTTT. This gives the protein CASSSLAGGQNTQYF.

The V call is TRBV5-1, the J call TRBJ2-3; D perhaps matches TRBD2 (6 bases). The germline V gene encodes CDR1 SGHRS and CDR2 YFSETQ. The V end was cut by 6 bases, the J end by 0 bases, with 11 bases between. The CDR3 is 14 residues long. The CDR3 DNA reads TGCGCCAGCAACGCTGGGACTAGCACAGATACGCAGTATTTT. This sequence encodes CASNAGTSTDTQYF.